This record looks at one T cell receptor beta chain sequence and its context. The data were obtained in a study of blood T cell repertoires in COVID-19. Between the trimmed V and J ends, which lost 7 bases and 3 bases, there was a span of 10 bases. The CDR3 sequence is 12 residues long. The germline V gene encodes CDR1 MNHEY and CDR2 SVGEGT. In the authors' methods: Amplified reference gene primers provided the basis for estimating nucleated cell counts. Here immunoSEQ multiplex PCR was the method, and the copy in TCRdb shows in-frame clones only, minus some. V, J and clone size derive from that table, while D and trimming were established from the DNA sequence. The table has about 250,000 clones, 83% seen once.

The sequence was obtained from a man older than 75 with acute or convalescent COVID-19. The sequenced material came from peripheral blood. This rearrangement joins TRBV6-2 or TRBV6-3 to TRBJ2-7, with D possibly TRBD1 on 5 matching bases. The CDR3 DNA is TGTGCCAGCACCCCACAGGTCTACGAGCAGTACTTC. It yields the protein CASTPQVYEQYF.